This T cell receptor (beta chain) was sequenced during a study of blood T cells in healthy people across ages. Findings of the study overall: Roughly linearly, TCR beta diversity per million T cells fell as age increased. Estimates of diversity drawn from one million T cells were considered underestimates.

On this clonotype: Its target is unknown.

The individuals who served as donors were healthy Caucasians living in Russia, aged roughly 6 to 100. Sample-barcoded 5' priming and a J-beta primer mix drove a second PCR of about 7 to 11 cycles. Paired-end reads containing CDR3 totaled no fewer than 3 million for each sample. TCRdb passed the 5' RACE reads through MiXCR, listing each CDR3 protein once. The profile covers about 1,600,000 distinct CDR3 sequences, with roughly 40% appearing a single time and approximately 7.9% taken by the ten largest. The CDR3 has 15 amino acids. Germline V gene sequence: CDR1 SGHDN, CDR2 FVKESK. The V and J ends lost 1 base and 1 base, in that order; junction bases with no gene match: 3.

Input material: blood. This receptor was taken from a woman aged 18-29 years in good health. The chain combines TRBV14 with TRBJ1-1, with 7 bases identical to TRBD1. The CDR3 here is CASSQGYRGNTEAFF. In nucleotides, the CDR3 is TGTGCCAGCAGCCAAGGGTACAGGGGGAACACTGAAGCTTTCTTT.